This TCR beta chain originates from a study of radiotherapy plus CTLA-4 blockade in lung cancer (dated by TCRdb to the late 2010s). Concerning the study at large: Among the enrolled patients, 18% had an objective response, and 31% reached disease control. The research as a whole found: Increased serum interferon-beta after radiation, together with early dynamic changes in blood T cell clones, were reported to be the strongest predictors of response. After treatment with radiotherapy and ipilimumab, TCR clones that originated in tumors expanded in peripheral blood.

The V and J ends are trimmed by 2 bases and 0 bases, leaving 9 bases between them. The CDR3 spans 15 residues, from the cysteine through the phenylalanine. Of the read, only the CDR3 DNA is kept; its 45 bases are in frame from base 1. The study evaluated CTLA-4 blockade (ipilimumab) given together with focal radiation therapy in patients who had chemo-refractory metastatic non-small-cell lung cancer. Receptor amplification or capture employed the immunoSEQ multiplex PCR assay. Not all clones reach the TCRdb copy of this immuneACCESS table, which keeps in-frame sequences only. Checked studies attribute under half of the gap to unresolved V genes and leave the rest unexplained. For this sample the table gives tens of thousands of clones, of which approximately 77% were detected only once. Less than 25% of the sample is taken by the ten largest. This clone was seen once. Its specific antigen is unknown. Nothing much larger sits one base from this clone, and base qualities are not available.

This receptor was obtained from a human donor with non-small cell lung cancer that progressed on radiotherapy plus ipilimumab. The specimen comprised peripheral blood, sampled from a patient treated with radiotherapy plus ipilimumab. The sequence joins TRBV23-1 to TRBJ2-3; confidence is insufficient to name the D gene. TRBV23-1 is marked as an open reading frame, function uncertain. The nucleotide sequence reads TGCGCCAGCAGTCAAGCCGGTCCGAGCACAGATACGCAGTATTTT. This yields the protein CASSQAGPSTDTQYF.